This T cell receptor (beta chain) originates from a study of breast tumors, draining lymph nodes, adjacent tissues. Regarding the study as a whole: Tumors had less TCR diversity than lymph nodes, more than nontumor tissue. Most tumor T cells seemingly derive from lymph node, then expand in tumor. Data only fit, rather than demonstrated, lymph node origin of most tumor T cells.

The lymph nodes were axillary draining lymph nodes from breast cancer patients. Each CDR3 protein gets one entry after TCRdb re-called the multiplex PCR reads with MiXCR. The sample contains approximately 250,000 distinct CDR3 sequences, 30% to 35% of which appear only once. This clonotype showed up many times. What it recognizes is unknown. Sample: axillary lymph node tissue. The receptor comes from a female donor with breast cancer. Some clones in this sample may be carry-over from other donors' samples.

The CDR3 spells CAWRGVAGESYEQYF. The CDR3 region has the DNA TGTGCCTGGAGGGGAGTGGCGGGAGAAAGCTACGAGCAGTACTTC. The J gene is TRBJ2-7, the V gene TRBV30, with TRBD2 identical over 7 bases. V was pared by 3 bases and J by 3 bases, with 11 bases of the junction left unmatched. Germline assignment: CDR1 GTSNPN and CDR2 SVGIG (reference sequence). The CDR3 spans 15 residues.